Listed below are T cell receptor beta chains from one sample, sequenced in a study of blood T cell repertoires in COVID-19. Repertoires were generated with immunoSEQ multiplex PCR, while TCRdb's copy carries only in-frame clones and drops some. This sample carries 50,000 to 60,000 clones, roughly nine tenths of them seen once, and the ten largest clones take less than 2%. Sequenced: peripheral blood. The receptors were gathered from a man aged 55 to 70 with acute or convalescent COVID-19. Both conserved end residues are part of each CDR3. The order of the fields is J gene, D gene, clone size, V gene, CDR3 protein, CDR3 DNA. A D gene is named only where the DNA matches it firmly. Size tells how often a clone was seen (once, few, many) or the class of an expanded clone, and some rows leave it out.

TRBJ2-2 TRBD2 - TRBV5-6 CASSLATSGYTGELFF TGTGCCAGCAGCTTGGCCACTAGCGGGTACACCGGGGAGCTGTTTTTT
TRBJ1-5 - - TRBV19 CASSIDPTGRGYSGNQPQHF TGTGCCAGTAGTATTGATCCCACAGGGCGAGGATATAGTGGCAATCAGCCCCAGCATTTT
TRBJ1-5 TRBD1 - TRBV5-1 CASSMTGGSNQPQHF TGCGCCAGCAGCATGACAGGGGGGAGCAATCAGCCCCAGCATTTT
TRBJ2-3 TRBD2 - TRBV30 CAWSEGTSGGTDTQYF TGTGCCTGGAGTGAAGGGACTAGCGGGGGTACAGATACGCAGTATTTT
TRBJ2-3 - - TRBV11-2 CASSLVSGVGTDTQYF TGTGCCAGCAGCTTAGTTTCCGGGGTCGGGACAGATACGCAGTATTTT
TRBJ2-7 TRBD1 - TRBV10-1 CASSGSRQGYEQYF TGCGCCAGCAGTGGTAGCCGACAGGGCTACGAGCAGTACTTC
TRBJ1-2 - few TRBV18 CASSPAELWGYTF TGTGCCAGCTCACCCGCCGAACTTTGGGGCTACACCTTC
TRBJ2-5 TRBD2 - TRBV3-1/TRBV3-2 CASSQAEAGGGETQYF TGTGCCAGCAGCCAAGCCGAAGCGGGGGGAGGGGAGACCCAGTACTTC
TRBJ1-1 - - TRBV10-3 CAIRPDGKTEAFF TGTGCCATCAGACCGGACGGGAAGACTGAAGCTTTCTTT
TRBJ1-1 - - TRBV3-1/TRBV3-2 CASSRDKNTEAFF TGTGCCAGCAGCCGGGACAAGAACACTGAAGCTTTCTTT
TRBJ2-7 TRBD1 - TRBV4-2 CASSQPGQGVYEQYF TGTGCCAGCAGCCAACCGGGACAGGGGGTCTACGAGCAGTACTTC
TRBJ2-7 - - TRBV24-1 CATSVGDRYEQYF TGTGCCACCAGTGTCGGGGATAGGTACGAGCAGTACTTC
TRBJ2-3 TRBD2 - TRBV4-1 CASSQDTSGVTDTQYF TGCGCCAGCAGCCAGGATACTAGCGGGGTCACAGATACGCAGTATTTT
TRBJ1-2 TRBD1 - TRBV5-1 CASSLEGTGVYGYTF TGCGCCAGCAGCTTGGAAGGGACAGGGGTCTATGGCTACACCTTC
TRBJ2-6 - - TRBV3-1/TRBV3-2 CASSLASGANVLTF TGTGCCAGCAGCCTGGCCTCTGGGGCCAACGTCCTGACTTTC
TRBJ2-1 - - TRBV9 CASSRGGEQFF TGTGCCAGCAGCAGGGGAGGCGAGCAGTTCTTC
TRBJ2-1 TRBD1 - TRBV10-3 CAISPGTGTEQFF TGTGCCATCAGCCCCGGGACAGGGACAGAGCAGTTCTTC
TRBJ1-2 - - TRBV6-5 CASSKLGGGYTF TGTGCCAGCAGTAAACTAGGAGGCGGCTACACCTTC
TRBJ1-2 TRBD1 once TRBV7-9 CASTFGQGEGGYTF TGTGCCAGCACCTTCGGACAGGGCGAGGGTGGCTACACCTTC
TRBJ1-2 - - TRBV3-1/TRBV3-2 CASSQGRYGYTF TGTGCCAGCAGCCAAGGCAGGTACGGCTACACCTTC